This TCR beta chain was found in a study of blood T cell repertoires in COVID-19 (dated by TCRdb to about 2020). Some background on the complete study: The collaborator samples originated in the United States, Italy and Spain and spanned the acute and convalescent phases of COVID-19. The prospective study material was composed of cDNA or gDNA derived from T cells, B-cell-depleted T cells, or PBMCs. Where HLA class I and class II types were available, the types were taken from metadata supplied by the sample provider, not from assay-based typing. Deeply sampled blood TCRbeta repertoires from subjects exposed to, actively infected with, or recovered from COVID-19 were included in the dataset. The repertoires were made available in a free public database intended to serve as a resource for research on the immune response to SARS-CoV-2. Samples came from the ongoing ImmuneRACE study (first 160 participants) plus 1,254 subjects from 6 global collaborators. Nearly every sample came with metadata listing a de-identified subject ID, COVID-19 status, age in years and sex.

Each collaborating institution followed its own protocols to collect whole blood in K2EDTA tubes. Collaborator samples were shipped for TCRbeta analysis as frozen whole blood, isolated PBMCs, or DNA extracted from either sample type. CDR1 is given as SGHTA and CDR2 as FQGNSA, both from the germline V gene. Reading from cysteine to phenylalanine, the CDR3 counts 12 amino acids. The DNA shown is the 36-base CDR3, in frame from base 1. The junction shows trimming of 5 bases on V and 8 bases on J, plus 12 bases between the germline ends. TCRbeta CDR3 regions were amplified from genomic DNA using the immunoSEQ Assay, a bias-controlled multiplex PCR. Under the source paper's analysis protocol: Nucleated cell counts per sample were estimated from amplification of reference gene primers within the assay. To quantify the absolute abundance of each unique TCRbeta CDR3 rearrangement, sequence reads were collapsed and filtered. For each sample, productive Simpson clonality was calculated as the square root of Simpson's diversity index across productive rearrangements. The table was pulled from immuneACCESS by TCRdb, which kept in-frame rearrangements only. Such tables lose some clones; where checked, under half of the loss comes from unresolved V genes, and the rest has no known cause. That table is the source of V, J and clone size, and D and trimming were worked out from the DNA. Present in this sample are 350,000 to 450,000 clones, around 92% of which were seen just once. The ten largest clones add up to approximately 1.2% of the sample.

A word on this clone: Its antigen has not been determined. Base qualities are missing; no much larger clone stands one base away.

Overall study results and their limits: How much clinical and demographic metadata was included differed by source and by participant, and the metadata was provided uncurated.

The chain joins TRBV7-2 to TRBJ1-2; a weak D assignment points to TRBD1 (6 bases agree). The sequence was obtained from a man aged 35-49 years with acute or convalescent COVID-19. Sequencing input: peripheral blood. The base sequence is TGTGCCAGCAGCCGACAGGTACGAGGCTACACCTTC. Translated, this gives CASSRQVRGYTF.